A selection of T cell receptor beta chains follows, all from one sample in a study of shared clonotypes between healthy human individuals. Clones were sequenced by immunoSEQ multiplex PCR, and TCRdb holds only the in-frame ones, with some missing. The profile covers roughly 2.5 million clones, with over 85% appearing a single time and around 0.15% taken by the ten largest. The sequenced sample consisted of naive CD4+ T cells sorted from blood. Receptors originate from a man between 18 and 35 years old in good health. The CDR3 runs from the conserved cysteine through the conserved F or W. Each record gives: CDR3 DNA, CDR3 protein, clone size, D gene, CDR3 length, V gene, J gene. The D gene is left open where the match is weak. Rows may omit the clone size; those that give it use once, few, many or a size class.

TGTGCCAGCAGCTCCGCAGGAGATCGCCCCTACGAGCAGTACTTC	CASSSAGDRPYEQYF	-	-	15	TRBV5-4	TRBJ2-7
TGCGCCAGCAGCTTGGTTATGATGAACACTGAAGCTTTCTTT	CASSLVMMNTEAFF	-	-	14	TRBV5-1	TRBJ1-1
TGTGCCAGCAGCGTAGGAGAGGGGGCCTATAGCAATCAGCCCCAGCATTTT	CASSVGEGAYSNQPQHF	once	TRBD1	17	TRBV9	TRBJ1-5
TGTGCCATCAGTCCATCCGGGACATCGGAGACCCAGTACTTC	CAISPSGTSETQYF	once	-	14	TRBV10-3	TRBJ2-5
TGTGCTAGTGGTTTGGCTCGGGGAGCGGAATCCACAGATACGCAGTATTTT	CASGLARGAESTDTQYF	-	-	17	TRBV12-5	TRBJ2-3
TGTGCCAGTAGTATTCCACAGGGGGCTAGCAATCAGCCCCAGCATTTT	CASSIPQGASNQPQHF	-	TRBD1	16	TRBV19	TRBJ1-5
TGTGCCTCGTTGGGAAGACCCACGGAGGTAACTGAAGCTTTCTTT	CASLGRPTEVTEAFF	-	-	15	TRBV30	TRBJ1-1
TGTGCCACCCAGACGGGGCTGTCAGGGGCGAACACTGAAGCTTTCTTT	CATQTGLSGANTEAFF	once	-	16	TRBV5-4	TRBJ1-1
TGCGCCAGCAGCTCGACCGGGATCCGAACTAACTATGGCTACACCTTC	CASSSTGIRTNYGYTF	-	-	16	TRBV5-1	TRBJ1-2
TGTGCCAGCAGTTACGGGGGAGGTGGTTCACCCCTCCACTTT	CASSYGGGGSPLHF	-	-	14	TRBV6-6	TRBJ1-6
TGTGCCAGCAGCTGGTTCGGCCCGCAGTACTTC	CASSWFGPQYF	-	-	11	TRBV11-2	TRBJ2-5
TGTGCCAGCAGCCCGATGTCCGGGACAGGGCGGCCGGGAGTCTTC	CASSPMSGTGRPGVF	-	TRBD1	15	TRBV14	TRBJ2-1
TGTGCCAGCAGCTTAGAGCTGCGCCCAGACTACGAGCAGTACTTC	CASSLELRPDYEQYF	-	-	15	TRBV7-2	TRBJ2-7
TGTGCCAGCAGCTTAGAAGCGGGAGCCCCCTACGAGCAGTACTTC	CASSLEAGAPYEQYF	-	TRBD2	15	TRBV7-9	TRBJ2-7
TGTGCCAGCAGTAAAGATTGGGGGGCCCCTGAAGCTTTCTTT	CASSKDWGAPEAFF	-	-	14	TRBV6-1	TRBJ1-1
TGTGCCAGCACCCCCCCCCGGGGGGGCAGGGATGAAGCTTTCTTT	CASTPPRGGRDEAFF	-	-	15	TRBV28	TRBJ1-1
TGTGCCAGCAGCGTAGAGGGACAGGGGGGTGAAAAACTGTTTTTT	CASSVEGQGGEKLFF	-	TRBD1	15	TRBV9	TRBJ1-4
TGTGCCAGCAGTTTATCGGTTCAGGGAACCGGCTACACCTTC	CASSLSVQGTGYTF	-	-	14	TRBV27	TRBJ1-2
TGTGCCAGCAGTTTGGTGTCCGGGCAGGGGGCCCACGAGCAGTACTTC	CASSLVSGQGAHEQYF	-	TRBD1	16	TRBV27	TRBJ2-7
TGCGCCAGCAGCTTGGAGGGGGACCCCTATGGCTACACCTTC	CASSLEGDPYGYTF	few	-	14	TRBV5-1	TRBJ1-2
TGTGCCAGCAGTTACTCACCGGGGTTGCAAGAGACCCAGTACTTC	CASSYSPGLQETQYF	-	-	15	TRBV6-6	TRBJ2-5
TGCGCCAGCAGCCAAGAAGACACCTCTGGGGCCAACGTCCTGACTTTC	CASSQEDTSGANVLTF	-	-	16	TRBV4-1	TRBJ2-6
TGTGCCAGCAGTTCCAAAGCGGGACCTTCCTACGAGCAGTACTTC	CASSSKAGPSYEQYF	-	TRBD2	15	TRBV27	TRBJ2-7
TGCGCCAGCAGCCCCGGGGACAGGGCTAATGAAAAACTGTTTTTT	CASSPGDRANEKLFF	-	TRBD1	15	TRBV4-1	TRBJ1-4
TGCGCCAGCAGCCTCGCAGGGGTGGCAGATACGCAGTATTTT	CASSLAGVADTQYF	-	-	14	TRBV4-3	TRBJ2-3